This T cell receptor (beta chain) was captured in a study of cytomegalovirus exposure and HLA in healthy donors. The PCR employed 60 Vbeta primers together with 13 Jbeta primers. Some clones are missing from TCRdb's copy, which holds only in-frame ones; the method was immunoSEQ multiplex PCR. This table has a few hundred thousand clones, around 80% appearing once. The source is a man younger than 40 in good health and CMV-seronegative. The material sequenced was PBMCs.

The CDR3 protein is CASSLVTAGRGEQFF. CDR3 nucleotide sequence: TGTGCCAGCAGCTTAGTTACGGCGGGGCGGGGTGAGCAGTTCTTC. V is TRBV7-2 and J is TRBJ2-1; a weak D match, TRBD2 (6 bases). Germline V gene sequence: CDR1 SGHTA, CDR2 FQGNSA. CDR3 length equals 15 residues. V lost 1 base, J lost 9 bases, and 16 bases lay in between.